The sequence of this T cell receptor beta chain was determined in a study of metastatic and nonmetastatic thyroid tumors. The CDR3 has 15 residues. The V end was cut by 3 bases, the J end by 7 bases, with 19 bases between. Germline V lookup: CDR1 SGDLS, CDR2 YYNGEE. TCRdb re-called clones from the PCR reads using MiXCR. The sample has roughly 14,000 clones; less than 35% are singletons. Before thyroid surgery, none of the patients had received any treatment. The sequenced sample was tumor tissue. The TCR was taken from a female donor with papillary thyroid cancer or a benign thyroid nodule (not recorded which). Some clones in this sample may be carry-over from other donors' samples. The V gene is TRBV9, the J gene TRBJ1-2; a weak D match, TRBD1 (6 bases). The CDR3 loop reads CASSASGQSWSGYTF. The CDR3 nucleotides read TGTGCCAGCAGCGCCAGCGGACAGTCCTGGAGTGGCTACACCTTC.